This T cell receptor (beta chain) appears in the sequencing data of a study of shared clonotypes between healthy human individuals. Terminally differentiated effector memory CD45RA+ cells were left out of the naive CD8 fraction, which was CD45RO-negative and positively selected for CCR7. Repertoires were generated with immunoSEQ multiplex PCR, while TCRdb's copy carries only in-frame clones and drops some. This table has roughly 550,000 clones, about 95% appearing once. Germline CDR1 and CDR2: MDHEN and SYDVKM. This CDR3 region has 14 residues. V lost 3 bases to trimming and J lost 4 bases, with 12 bases between them.

The source of this sequence is a young woman in good health. Sequenced sample: naive CD8+ T cells sorted from blood. The chain links TRBV28 to TRBJ1-2; no reliable D call. CDR3 region: CASSFKITLYGYTF. The CDR3, as DNA: TGTGCCAGCAGTTTTAAAATAACACTCTATGGCTACACCTTC.